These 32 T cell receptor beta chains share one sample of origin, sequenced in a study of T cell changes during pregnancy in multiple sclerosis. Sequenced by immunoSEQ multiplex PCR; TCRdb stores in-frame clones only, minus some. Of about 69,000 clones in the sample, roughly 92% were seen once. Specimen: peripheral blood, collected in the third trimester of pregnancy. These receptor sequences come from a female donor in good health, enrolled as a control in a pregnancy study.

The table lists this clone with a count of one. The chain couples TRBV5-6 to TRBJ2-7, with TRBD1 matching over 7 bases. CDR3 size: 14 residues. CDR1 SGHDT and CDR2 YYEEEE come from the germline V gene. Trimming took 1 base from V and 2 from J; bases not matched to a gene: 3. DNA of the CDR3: TGTGCCAGCAGCTTGTCCGGGACAGCCTACGAGCAGTACTTC. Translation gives CASSLSGTAYEQYF.

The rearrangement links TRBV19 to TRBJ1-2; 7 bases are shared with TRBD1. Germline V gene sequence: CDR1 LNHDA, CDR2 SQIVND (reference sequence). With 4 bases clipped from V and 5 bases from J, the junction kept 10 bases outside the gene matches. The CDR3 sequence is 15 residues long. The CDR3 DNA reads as TGTGCCAGTAGTAGACAGGGAAGAGGGGGATATGGCTACACCTTC. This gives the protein CASSRQGRGGYGYTF. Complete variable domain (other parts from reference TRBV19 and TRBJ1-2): DGGITQSPKYLFRKEGQNVTLSCEQNLNHDAMYWYRQDPGQGLRLIYYSQIVNDFQKGDIAEGYSVSREKKESFPLTVTSAQKNPTAFYLCASSRQGRGGYGYTFGSGTRLTVV.

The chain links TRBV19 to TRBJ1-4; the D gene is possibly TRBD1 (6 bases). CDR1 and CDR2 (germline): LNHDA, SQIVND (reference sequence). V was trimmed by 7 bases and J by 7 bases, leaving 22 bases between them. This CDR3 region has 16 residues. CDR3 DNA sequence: TGTGCCAGTACCGGCCGACAGGCGGCGATGGTTGAAAAACTGTTTTTT. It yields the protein CASTGRQAAMVEKLFF.

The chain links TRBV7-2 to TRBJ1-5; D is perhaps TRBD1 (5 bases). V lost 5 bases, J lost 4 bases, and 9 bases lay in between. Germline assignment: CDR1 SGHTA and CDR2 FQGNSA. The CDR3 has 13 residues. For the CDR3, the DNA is TGTGCCAGCAGCAGGGGTGGGAATCAGCCCCAGCATTTT. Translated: CASSRGGNQPQHF.

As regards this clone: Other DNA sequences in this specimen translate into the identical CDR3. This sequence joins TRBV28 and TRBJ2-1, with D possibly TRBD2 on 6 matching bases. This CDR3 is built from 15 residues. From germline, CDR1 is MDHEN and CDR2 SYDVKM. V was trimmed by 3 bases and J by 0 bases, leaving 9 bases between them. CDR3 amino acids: CASSFSGSSYNEQFF. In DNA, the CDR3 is TGTGCCAGCAGTTTTAGCGGCAGCTCCTACAATGAGCAGTTCTTC.

The DNA of the CDR3 is TGCGCCAGCAGCCTTAGACAGGGGAGGGGTGACAATGAGCAGTTCTTC. Translation gives CASSLRQGRGDNEQFF. The chain has TRBV4-3 and TRBJ2-1; D possibly corresponds to TRBD1 (8 bases). Germline V gene lookup returns CDR1 LGHNA and CDR2 YSLEER. This CDR3 contains 16 residues. V lost 4 bases and J 5 bases, leaving 18 bases between the germline ends.

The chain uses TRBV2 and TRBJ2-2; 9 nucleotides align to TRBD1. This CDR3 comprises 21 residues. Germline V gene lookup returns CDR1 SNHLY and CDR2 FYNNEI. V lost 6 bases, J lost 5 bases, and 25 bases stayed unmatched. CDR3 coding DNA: TGTGCCAGCAGGGTTACCACAGGTCTAGCAGAGCGACAGGGGGGGACCGGGGAGCTGTTTTTT. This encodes CASRVTTGLAERQGGTGELFF. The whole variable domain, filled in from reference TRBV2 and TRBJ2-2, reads EPEVTQTPSHQVTQMGQEVILRCVPISNHLYFYWYRQILGQKVEFLVSFYNNEISEKSEIFDDQFSVERPDGSNFTLKIRSTKLEDSAMYFCASRVTTGLAERQGGTGELFFGEGSRLTVL.

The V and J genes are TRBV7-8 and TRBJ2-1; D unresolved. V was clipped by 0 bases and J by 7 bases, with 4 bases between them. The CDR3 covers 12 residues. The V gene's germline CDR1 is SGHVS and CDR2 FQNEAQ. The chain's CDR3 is CASSLAKNEQFF. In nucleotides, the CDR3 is TGTGCCAGCAGCTTAGCCAAAAATGAGCAGTTCTTC.

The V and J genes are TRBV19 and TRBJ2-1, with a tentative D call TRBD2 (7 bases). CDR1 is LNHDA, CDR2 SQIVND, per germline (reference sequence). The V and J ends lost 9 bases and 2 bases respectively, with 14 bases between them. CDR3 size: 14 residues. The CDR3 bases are TGTGCCAGCGCAACGCGGGGGCCCTACAATGAGCAGTTCTTC. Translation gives CASATRGPYNEQFF.

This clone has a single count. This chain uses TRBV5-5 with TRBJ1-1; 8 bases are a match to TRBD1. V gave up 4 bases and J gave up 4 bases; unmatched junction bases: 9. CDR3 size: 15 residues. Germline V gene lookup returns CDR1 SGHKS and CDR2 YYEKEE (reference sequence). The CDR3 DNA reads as TGTGCCAGCAGCCCGGAAGGACAGGGCGGCACTGAAGCTTTCTTT. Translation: CASSPEGQGGTEAFF.

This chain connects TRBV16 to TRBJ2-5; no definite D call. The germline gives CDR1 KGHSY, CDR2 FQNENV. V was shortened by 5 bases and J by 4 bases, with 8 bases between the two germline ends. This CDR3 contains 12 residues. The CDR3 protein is CASSEEGETQYF. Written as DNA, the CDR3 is TGTGCCAGCAGCGAGGAAGGAGAGACCCAGTACTTC.

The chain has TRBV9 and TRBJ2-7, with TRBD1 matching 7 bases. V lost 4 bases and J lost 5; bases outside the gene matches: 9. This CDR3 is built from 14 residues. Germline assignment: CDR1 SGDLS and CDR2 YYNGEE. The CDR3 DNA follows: TGTGCCAGCAGCTCCGGGACAGTCGTCCACGAGCAGTACTTC. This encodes CASSSGTVVHEQYF.

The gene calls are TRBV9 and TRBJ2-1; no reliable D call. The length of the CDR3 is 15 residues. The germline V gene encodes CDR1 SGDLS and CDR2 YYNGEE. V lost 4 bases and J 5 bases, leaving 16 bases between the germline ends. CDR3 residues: CASSKNGDSDNEQFF. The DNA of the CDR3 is TGTGCCAGCAGCAAGAACGGTGACTCTGACAATGAGCAGTTCTTC. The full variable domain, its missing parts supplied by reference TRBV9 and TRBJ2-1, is DSGVTQTPKHLITATGQRVTLRCSPRSGDLSVYWYQQSLDQGLQFLIQYYNGEERAKGNILERFSAQQFPDLHSELNLSSLELGDSALYFCASSKNGDSDNEQFFGPGTRLTVL.

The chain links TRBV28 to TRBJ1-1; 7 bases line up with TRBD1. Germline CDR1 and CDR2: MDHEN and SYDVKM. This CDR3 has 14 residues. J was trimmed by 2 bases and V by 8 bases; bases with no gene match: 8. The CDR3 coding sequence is TGTGCCAGCCCTGGCCGGACAGGTAACACTGAAGCTTTCTTT. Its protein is CASPGRTGNTEAFF.

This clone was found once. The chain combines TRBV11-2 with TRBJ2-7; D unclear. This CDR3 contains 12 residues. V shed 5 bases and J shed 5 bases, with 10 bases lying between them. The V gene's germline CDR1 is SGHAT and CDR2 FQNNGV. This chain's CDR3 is CASSLVGDEQYF. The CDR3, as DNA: TGTGCCAGCAGCCTCGTGGGCGACGAGCAGTACTTC. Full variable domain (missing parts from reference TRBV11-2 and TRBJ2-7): EAGVAQSPRYKIIEKRQSVAFWCNPISGHATLYWYQQILGQGPKLLIQFQNNGVVDDSQLPKDRFSAERLKGVDSTLKIQPAKLEDSAVYLCASSLVGDEQYFGPGTRLTVT.

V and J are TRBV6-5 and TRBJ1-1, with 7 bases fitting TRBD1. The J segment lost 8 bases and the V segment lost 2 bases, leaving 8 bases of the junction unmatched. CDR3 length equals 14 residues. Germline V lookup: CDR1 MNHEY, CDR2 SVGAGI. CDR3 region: CASSYGTERIEAFF. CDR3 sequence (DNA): TGTGCCAGCAGTTACGGGACAGAGAGAATCGAAGCTTTCTTT.

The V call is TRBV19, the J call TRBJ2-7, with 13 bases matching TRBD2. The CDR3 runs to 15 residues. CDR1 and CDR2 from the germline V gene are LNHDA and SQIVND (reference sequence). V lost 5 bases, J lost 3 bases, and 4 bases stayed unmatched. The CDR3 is CASSAGLAGVYEQYF. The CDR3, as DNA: TGTGCCAGTAGTGCCGGACTAGCGGGAGTCTACGAGCAGTACTTC.

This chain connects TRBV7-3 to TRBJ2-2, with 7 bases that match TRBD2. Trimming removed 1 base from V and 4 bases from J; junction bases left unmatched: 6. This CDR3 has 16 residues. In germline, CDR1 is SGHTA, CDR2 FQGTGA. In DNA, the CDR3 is TGTGCCAGCAGCTTAAGAACGGGAGGTGGCACCGGGGAGCTGTTTTTT. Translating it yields CASSLRTGGGTGELFF.

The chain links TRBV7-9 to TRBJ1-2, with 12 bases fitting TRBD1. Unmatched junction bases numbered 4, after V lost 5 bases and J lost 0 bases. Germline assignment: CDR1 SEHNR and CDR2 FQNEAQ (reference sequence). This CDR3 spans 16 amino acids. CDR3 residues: CASSQGQGASNYGYTF. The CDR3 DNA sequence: TGTGCCAGCAGCCAGGGACAGGGGGCGTCTAACTATGGCTACACCTTC.

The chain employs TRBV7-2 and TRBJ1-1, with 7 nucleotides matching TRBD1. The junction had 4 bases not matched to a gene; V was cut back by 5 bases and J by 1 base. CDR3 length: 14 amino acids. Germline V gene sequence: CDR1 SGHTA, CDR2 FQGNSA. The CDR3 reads CASSPRQGNTEAFF. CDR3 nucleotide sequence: TGTGCCAGCAGCCCCCGACAGGGGAACACTGAAGCTTTCTTT.

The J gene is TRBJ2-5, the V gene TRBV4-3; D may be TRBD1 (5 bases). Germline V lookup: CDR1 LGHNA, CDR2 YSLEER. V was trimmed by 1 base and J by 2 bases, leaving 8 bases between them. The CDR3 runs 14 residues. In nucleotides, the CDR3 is TGCGCCAGCAGCCAAGGCTACAGGCAAGAGACCCAGTACTTC. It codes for CASSQGYRQETQYF.

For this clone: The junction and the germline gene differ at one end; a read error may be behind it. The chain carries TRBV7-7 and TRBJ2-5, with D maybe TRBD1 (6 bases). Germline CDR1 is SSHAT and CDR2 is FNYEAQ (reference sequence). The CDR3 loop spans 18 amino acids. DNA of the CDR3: TGTGCTAGCAGCCCTACCCTTTCTACAGGGATTGTGCTAGAGACCCAGTACTTC. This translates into CASSPTLSTGIVLETQYF.

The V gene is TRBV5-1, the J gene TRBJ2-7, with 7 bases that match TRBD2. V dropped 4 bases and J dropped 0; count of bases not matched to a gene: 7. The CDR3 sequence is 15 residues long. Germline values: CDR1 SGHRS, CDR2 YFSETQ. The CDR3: CASSGWGGSSYEQYF. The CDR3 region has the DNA TGCGCCAGCAGCGGGTGGGGCGGGAGCTCCTACGAGCAGTACTTC.

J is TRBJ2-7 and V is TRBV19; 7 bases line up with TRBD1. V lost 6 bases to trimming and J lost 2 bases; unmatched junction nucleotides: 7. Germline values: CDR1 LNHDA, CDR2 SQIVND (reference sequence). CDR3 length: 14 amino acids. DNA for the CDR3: TGTGCCAGTAGCCAGGCTGGACAGGCCTACGAGCAGTACTTC. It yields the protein CASSQAGQAYEQYF.

CDR3 in DNA: TGTGCCAGCACGCCGGCCGGGTACAATGAGCAGTTCTTC. Amino acid sequence: CASTPAGYNEQFF. This chain connects TRBV9 to TRBJ2-1; no clear D. Trimming cost V 6 bases and J 4 bases, with 11 bases left between them. This CDR3 region has 13 residues. Per germline, CDR1 SGDLS and CDR2 YYNGEE.

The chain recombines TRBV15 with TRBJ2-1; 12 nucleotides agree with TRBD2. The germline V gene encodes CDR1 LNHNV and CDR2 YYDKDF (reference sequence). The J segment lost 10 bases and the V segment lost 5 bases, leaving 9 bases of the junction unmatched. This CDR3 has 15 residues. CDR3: CATSVMTSGSSEQFF. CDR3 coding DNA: TGTGCCACCAGCGTTATGACTAGCGGGAGTAGCGAGCAGTTCTTC.

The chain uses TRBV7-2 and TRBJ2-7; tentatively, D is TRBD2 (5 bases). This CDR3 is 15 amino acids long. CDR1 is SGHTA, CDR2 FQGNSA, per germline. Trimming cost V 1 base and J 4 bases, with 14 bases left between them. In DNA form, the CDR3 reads TGTGCCAGCAGCTTAGGGGAGTTGGGCGTTTACGAGCAGTACTTC. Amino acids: CASSLGELGVYEQYF.

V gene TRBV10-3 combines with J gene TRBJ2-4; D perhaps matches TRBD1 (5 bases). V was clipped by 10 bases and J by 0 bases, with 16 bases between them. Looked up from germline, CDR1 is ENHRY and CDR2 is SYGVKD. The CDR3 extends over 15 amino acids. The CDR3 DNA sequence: TGTGCCACCACTCCAGGGAATATAGCCAAAAACATTCAGTACTTC. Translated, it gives CATTPGNIAKNIQYF.

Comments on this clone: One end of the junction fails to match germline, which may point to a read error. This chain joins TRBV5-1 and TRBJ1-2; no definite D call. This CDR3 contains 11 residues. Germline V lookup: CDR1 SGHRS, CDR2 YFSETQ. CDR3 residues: CANSTPYGYTF. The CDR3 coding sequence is TGCGCCAACAGCACACCCTATGGCTACACCTTC.

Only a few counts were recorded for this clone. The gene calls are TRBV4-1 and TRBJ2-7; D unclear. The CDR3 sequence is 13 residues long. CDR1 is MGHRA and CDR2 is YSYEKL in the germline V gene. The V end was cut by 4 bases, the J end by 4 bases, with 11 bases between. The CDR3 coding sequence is TGCGCCAGCAGCCGAGCTTCGAATTACGAGCAGTACTTC. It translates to CASSRASNYEQYF.

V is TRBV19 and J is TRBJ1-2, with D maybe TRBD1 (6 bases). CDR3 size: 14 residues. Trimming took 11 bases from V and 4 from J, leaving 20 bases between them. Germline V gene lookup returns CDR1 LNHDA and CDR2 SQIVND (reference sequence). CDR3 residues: CAGSTQGSGYGYTF. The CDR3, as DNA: TGTGCCGGGTCAACACAGGGTTCTGGCTATGGCTACACCTTC.

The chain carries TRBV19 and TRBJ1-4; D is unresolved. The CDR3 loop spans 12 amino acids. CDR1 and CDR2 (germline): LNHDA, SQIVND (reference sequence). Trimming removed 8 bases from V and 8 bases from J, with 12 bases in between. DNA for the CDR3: TGTGCCAGTCGGAGGGAAAGAGAAAAACTGTTTTTT. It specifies CASRREREKLFF.